The 6 T cell receptor beta chains presented below share a single source sample, sequenced in a study of shared clonotypes between healthy human individuals. Assay used: immunoSEQ multiplex PCR; TCRdb lists only in-frame clones, some missing. The table lists 1,500,000 or so clones, roughly 95% of them singletons. Sequencing was done on a sample of naive CD4+ T cells sorted from blood. Subset indicated: CD45RA+ positively selected. The receptor set was obtained from a man aged 25 to 40 in good health.

This chain links TRBV2 with TRBJ2-5, with 7 bases lining up with TRBD1. The V segment lost 6 bases and the J segment 0 bases; nucleotides outside the gene matches: 7. CDR1 and CDR2 from the germline V gene are SNHLY and FYNNEI. CDR3 length: 15 amino acids. CDR3 coding DNA: TGTGCCAGCAGCGACGCAAGGGGGCACCAAGAGACCCAGTACTTC. Its translation: CASSDARGHQETQYF.

The genes are TRBV7-8 and TRBJ2-5; D unclear. The CDR3 runs 15 residues. Trimming pared 1 base from V and 0 bases from J, leaving 9 bases between. Germline lookup yields CDR1 SGHVS and CDR2 FQNEAQ. In nucleotides, the CDR3 is TGTGCCAGCAGCTTAGACGCATGGAACCAAGAGACCCAGTACTTC. Translation: CASSLDAWNQETQYF.

V and J are TRBV11-2 and TRBJ2-1, with TRBD2 matching over 9 bases. Per germline, CDR1 SGHAT and CDR2 FQNNGV. Trimming at V came to 0 bases and at J to 8 bases, leaving 8 bases not matched to a gene. CDR3 length: 16 amino acids. The CDR3 coding sequence is TGTGCCAGCAGCTTAGACCCGACGGGACTAGCCTATGAGCAGTTCTTC. It translates to CASSLDPTGLAYEQFF.

The J gene is TRBJ2-6, the V gene TRBV13, with 9 bases matching TRBD1. The J segment lost 4 bases and the V segment lost 5 bases, leaving 12 bases of the junction unmatched. This CDR3 spans 18 amino acids. Germline CDR1 is PRHDT and CDR2 is FYEKMQ (reference sequence). The chain's CDR3 is CASSSRGQGERGANVLTF. CDR3 DNA: TGTGCCAGCAGCAGCCGGGGACAGGGTGAAAGAGGGGCCAACGTCCTGACTTTC.

This sequence joins TRBV5-1 and TRBJ1-1, with D possibly being TRBD1 (5 bases). Trimming removed 4 bases from V and 3 bases from J, with 10 bases in between. This CDR3 contains 13 residues. Germline lookup yields CDR1 SGHRS and CDR2 YFSETQ. The CDR3 bases are TGCGCCAGCAGCCAGAGGGGTGACACTGAAGCTTTCTTT. This gives the protein CASSQRGDTEAFF.

The gene calls are TRBV6-5 and TRBJ1-4, with D hard to call. The CDR3 is 14 amino acids. Trimming pared 5 bases from V and 8 bases from J, leaving 15 bases between. Germline V gene sequence: CDR1 MNHEY, CDR2 SVGAGI. The CDR3 sequence: CASSPGVVSEKLFF. In nucleotides, the CDR3 is TGTGCCAGCAGTCCCGGGGTGGTATCCGAAAAACTGTTTTTT.